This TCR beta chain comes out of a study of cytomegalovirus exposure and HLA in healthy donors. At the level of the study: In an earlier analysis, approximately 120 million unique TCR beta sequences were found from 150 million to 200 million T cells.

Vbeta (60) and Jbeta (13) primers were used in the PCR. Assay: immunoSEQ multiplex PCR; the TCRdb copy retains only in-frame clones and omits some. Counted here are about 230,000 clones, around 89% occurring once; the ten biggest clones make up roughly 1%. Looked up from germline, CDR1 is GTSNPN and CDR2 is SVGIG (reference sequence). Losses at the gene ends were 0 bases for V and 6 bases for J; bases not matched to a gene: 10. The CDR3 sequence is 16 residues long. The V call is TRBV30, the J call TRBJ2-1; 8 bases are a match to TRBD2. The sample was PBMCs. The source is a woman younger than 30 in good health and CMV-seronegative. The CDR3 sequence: CAWSVIRGLGANEQFF. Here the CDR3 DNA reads TGTGCCTGGAGTGTAATACGGGGACTAGGCGCCAATGAGCAGTTCTTC.